This passage covers 29 T cell receptor beta chains from one sample sequenced in a study of neurological immune-mediated disorders. TCRdb processed the 5' RACE reads anew with MiXCR; each CDR3 protein has one entry. The sample contains tens of thousands of distinct CDR3 sequences, roughly 7% of which appear only once. Sequenced input: PBMCs. These receptor sequences come from a woman aged 40 to 50 in good health.

This clonotype appeared many times. The J gene is TRBJ2-6, the V gene TRBV6-1; no firm D call. The CDR3 consists of 14 residues. V lost 2 bases and J lost 2, with 4 bases in between. Germline CDR1 and CDR2: MNHNS and SASEGT. In nucleotides, the CDR3 is TGTGCCAGCAGTGAACAGGCTGGGGCCAACGTCCTGACTTTC. This codes for CASSEQAGANVLTF.

This clonotype showed up many times. This rearrangement joins TRBV13 to TRBJ2-3; 7 nucleotides line up with TRBD2. The junction had 8 bases not matched to a gene; V was cut back by 5 bases and J by 0 bases. Germline V lookup: CDR1 PRHDT, CDR2 FYEKMQ (reference sequence). The CDR3 sequence is 16 residues long. CDR3 in amino acids: CASSPSTSRSTDTQYF. The CDR3 nucleotides read TGTGCCAGCAGCCCCTCGACTAGCAGGAGCACAGATACGCAGTATTTT.

This clonotype was picked up a small number of times. The J gene is TRBJ2-7, the V gene TRBV10-2; perhaps TRBD2 as D (5 bases). The CDR3 is 13 residues long. Germline assignment: CDR1 WSHSY and CDR2 SAAADI. V was trimmed by 8 bases and J by 3 bases, leaving 14 bases between them. The CDR3 nucleotides are TGCGCCAGCGGAATCCGGGAAGACTACGAGCAGTACTTC. Protein: CASGIREDYEQYF.

This clonotype was recorded many times. The chain combines TRBV9 with TRBJ2-2, with 8 bases that match TRBD2. The CDR3 is made up of 16 amino acids. With 4 bases clipped from V and 3 bases from J, the junction kept 8 bases outside the gene matches. The germline CDR1 and CDR2 sequences are SGDLS and YYNGEE. CDR3 DNA sequence: TGTGCCAGCAGCCTTCACGCGGGGGGCTACACCGGGGAGCTGTTTTTT. This translates into CASSLHAGGYTGELFF.

The rearrangement uses TRBV19 and TRBJ1-2; D ambiguous. This CDR3 has 12 residues. The germline V gene has CDR1 LNHDA and CDR2 SQIVND (reference sequence). V was clipped by 10 bases and J by 4 bases, with 13 bases between them. This CDR3 reads CATSARSYGYTF. The DNA of the CDR3 is TGTGCCACTTCGGCGAGATCCTATGGCTACACCTTC.

This clonotype showed up many times. The CDR3 DNA reads TGTGCCAGCAGCCAGAGGGACGGCACAGGTCCCTATGGCTACACCTTC. Translating gives CASSQRDGTGPYGYTF. The chain recombines TRBV3-1 with TRBJ1-2, with D possibly TRBD1 on 5 matching bases. The CDR3 length is 16 residues. Looked up from germline, CDR1 is LGHDT and CDR2 is YNNKEL (reference sequence). V gave up 3 bases and J gave up 4 bases, with 18 bases separating them. Using reference TRBV3-1 and TRBJ1-2 for the parts outside the CDR3, the full variable domain is DTAVSQTPKYLVTQMGNDKSIKCEQNLGHDTMYWYKQDSKKFLKIMFSYNNKELIINETVPNRFSPKSPDKAHLNLHINSLELGDSAVYFCASSQRDGTGPYGYTFGSGTRLTVV.

This clonotype was picked up many times. The V gene is TRBV5-1, the J gene TRBJ1-1; 12 bases are a match to TRBD1. J was trimmed by 4 bases and V by 4 bases; bases with no gene match: 5. The CDR3 loop spans 15 amino acids. Germline loops: CDR1 SGHRS, CDR2 YFSETQ. In nucleotides, the CDR3 is TGCGCCAGCAGCGACGGGACAGGGGGCCGCACTGAAGCTTTCTTT. Its translation is CASSDGTGGRTEAFF.

This clonotype was seen at least ten times. This chain links TRBV12-3 or TRBV12-4 with TRBJ1-1; D not certain. This CDR3 comprises 13 residues. V was trimmed by 1 base and J by 4 bases, leaving 7 bases between them. The CDR3 bases are TGTGCCAGCAGTTTAGGTGGTGGCACTGAAGCTTTCTTT. Translating gives CASSLGGGTEAFF.

This clonotype has at least ten counts. The rearrangement joins TRBV29-1 to TRBJ2-7, with TRBD1 matching 9 bases. The CDR3 loop spans 12 amino acids. Per the germline V gene, CDR1 is SQVTM and CDR2 is ANQGSEA. V lost 6 bases to trimming and J lost 6 bases; unmatched junction nucleotides: 6. CDR3 residues: CSVPETGGEQYF. DNA of the CDR3: TGCAGCGTGCCTGAGACAGGGGGCGAGCAGTACTTC.

At least ten counts were recorded for this clonotype. The chain has TRBV5-1 and TRBJ1-1, with TRBD1 as a possible D gene (6 bases). V lost 3 bases and J 0 bases, leaving 9 bases between the germline ends. Germline V gene sequence: CDR1 SGHRS, CDR2 YFSETQ. This CDR3 spans 14 amino acids. The CDR3 DNA follows: TGCGCCAGCAGCTGGGACATGTTGAACACTGAAGCTTTCTTT. Amino acid sequence: CASSWDMLNTEAFF. Complete variable domain (other parts from reference TRBV5-1 and TRBJ1-1): KAGVTQTPRYLIKTRGQQVTLSCSPISGHRSVSWYQQTPGQGLQFLFEYFSETQRNKGNFPGRFSGRQFSNSRSEMNVSTLELGDSALYLCASSWDMLNTEAFFGQGTRLTVV.

This clonotype was counted at least ten times. The chain uses TRBV4-1 and TRBJ1-1; a possible D gene is TRBD1 (5 bases). V gave up 4 bases and J gave up 4 bases, with 13 bases separating them. CDR3 length equals 14 residues. CDR1 is MGHRA and CDR2 is YSYEKL in the germline V gene. CDR3 DNA: TGCGCCAGCAGCCCAGAAGTGGGGGGCACTGAAGCTTTCTTT. This sequence encodes CASSPEVGGTEAFF.

This CDR3 reads CASSYPGTTQLFTDTQYF. The CDR3 DNA is TGTGCCAGCAGTTACCCCGGGACTACCCAATTGTTCACAGATACGCAGTATTTT. The chain has TRBV6-1 and TRBJ2-3; 7 nucleotides agree with TRBD2. The CDR3 has 18 amino acids. Losses at the gene ends were 5 bases for V and 2 bases for J; bases not matched to a gene: 16. Germline loops: CDR1 MNHNS, CDR2 SASEGT.

The sample holds many counts of this clonotype. The chain recombines TRBV5-8 with TRBJ2-5; tentatively, D is TRBD1 (5 bases). CDR3 length: 15 amino acids. Germline V lookup: CDR1 SGHTS, CDR2 YDEGEE. The germline V and J ends were trimmed by 4 bases and 0 bases, with 13 bases remaining between them. Written as DNA, the CDR3 is TGTGCCAGCAGCGACGCCGGACATCACCAAGAGACCCAGTACTTC. The encoded protein is CASSDAGHHQETQYF.

This clonotype was seen many times. J is TRBJ2-5 and V is TRBV5-1, with a tentative D call TRBD1 (6 bases). V shed 0 bases and J shed 5 bases, with 11 bases lying between them. Germline CDR1 and CDR2: SGHRS and YFSETQ. The CDR3 covers 14 residues. The CDR3 nucleotides read TGCGCCAGCAGCTTGGGGGGACAACACGAGACCCAGTACTTC. Translating gives CASSLGGQHETQYF.

This clonotype was observed many times. The chain combines TRBV7-9 with TRBJ2-2, with 10 bases lining up with TRBD1. Germline CDR1 SEHNR, CDR2 FQNEAQ (reference sequence). The V gene end was trimmed by 3 bases and the J gene end by 6 bases; junction bases not matched to a gene: 1. CDR3 length: 14 amino acids. The CDR3 loop is CASSFGQGAGELFF. In DNA, the CDR3 is TGTGCCAGCAGCTTCGGACAGGGGGCCGGGGAGCTGTTTTTT.

This clonotype was picked up many times. The chain carries TRBV4-1 and TRBJ2-6; D unresolved. The V gene's germline CDR1 is MGHRA and CDR2 YSYEKL. This CDR3 spans 14 amino acids. The ends were cut back, 0 bases at V and 8 bases at J, with 8 bases in the middle. The CDR3 nucleotides are TGCGCCAGCAGCCAAGAGATGGCTCCCAACGTCCTGACTTTC. Encoded protein: CASSQEMAPNVLTF.

This clonotype was recorded at least ten times. This chain connects TRBV5-5 to TRBJ2-1; TRBD2 aligns across 11 bases. The length of the CDR3 is 15 residues. After removal of 4 bases from V and 6 bases from J, the junction contained 6 bases not matched to a gene. Germline V CDR1 and CDR2: SGHKS, YYEKEE (reference sequence). The CDR3 spells CASSTLAGGGNEQFF. The DNA for the CDR3 is TGTGCCAGCAGCACCTTAGCGGGGGGGGGCAATGAGCAGTTCTTC.

Ten or more counts support this clonotype. The V gene is TRBV30, the J gene TRBJ1-2; no definite D call. V lost 3 bases, J lost 2 bases, and 4 bases lay in between. CDR1 is GTSNPN and CDR2 is SVGIG in the germline V gene (reference sequence). This CDR3 has 11 residues. The CDR3 protein is CAWSGNYGYTF. The CDR3 region has the DNA TGTGCCTGGAGCGGGAACTATGGCTACACCTTC.

Many counts were recorded for this clonotype. The chain has TRBV12-3 or TRBV12-4 and TRBJ2-3; D possibly corresponds to TRBD2 (5 bases). The CDR3 contains 15 residues. V was cut by 3 bases and J by 1 base, with 11 bases left in between. CDR3 bases: TGTGCCAGCAGTTTCGGGGTTGGAGGCACAGATACGCAGTATTTT. Translated, it gives CASSFGVGGTDTQYF.

This clonotype was found many times. The rearrangement links TRBV4-1 to TRBJ2-2; D remains ambiguous. The CDR3 is 15 residues long. Per the germline V gene, CDR1 is MGHRA and CDR2 is YSYEKL. V was shortened by 0 bases and J by 0 bases, with 5 bases between the two germline ends. In DNA form, the CDR3 reads TGCGCCAGCAGCCAAGAAAGGCCGAACACCGGGGAGCTGTTTTTT. Amino acid sequence: CASSQERPNTGELFF.

In this sample, this clonotype turned up many times. The V gene is TRBV5-1, the J gene TRBJ2-1; D gene unclear. This CDR3 is 12 amino acids long. V lost 6 bases and J 1 base, leaving 5 bases between the germline ends. Germline V lookup: CDR1 SGHRS, CDR2 YFSETQ. The CDR3 region is CASTGSYNEQFF. CDR3 in DNA: TGCGCCAGCACAGGATCCTACAATGAGCAGTTCTTC.

Many counts were recorded for this clonotype. The rearrangement joins TRBV7-9 to TRBJ2-7, with D hard to call. In germline, CDR1 is SEHNR, CDR2 FQNEAQ (reference sequence). Trimming took off 1 base at V and 6 bases at J, with 7 bases between the two ends. This CDR3 contains 12 residues. CDR3 nucleotides: TGTGCCAGCAGCTTAGAACAATCCGAGCAGTACGTC. Amino acids: CASSLEQSEQYV.

This sequence joins TRBV4-1 and TRBJ2-1, with D tentatively TRBD1 or TRBD2 (5 bases each). Germline V gene lookup returns CDR1 MGHRA and CDR2 YSYEKL. V was pared by 5 bases and J by 8 bases, with 16 bases between. CDR3 length equals 14 residues. CDR3 bases: TGCGCCAGCAGCTTCAGGGAGCTTCAGGATGAGCAGTTCTTC. Protein: CASSFRELQDEQFF.

This clonotype was detected many times. The V and J genes are TRBV9 and TRBJ2-1; D is possibly TRBD2 (5 bases). Germline V gives CDR1 SGDLS, CDR2 YYNGEE. V was pared by 4 bases and J by 3 bases, with 14 bases between. The CDR3 has 15 amino acids. The CDR3: CASSSTPSHYNEQFF. CDR3 bases: TGTGCCAGCAGCTCTACCCCTAGCCACTACAATGAGCAGTTCTTC.

This clonotype has at least ten counts. The chain recombines TRBV28 with TRBJ2-4; D is possibly TRBD2 (5 bases). V lost 5 bases and J lost 7, with 18 bases in between. Per germline, CDR1 MDHEN and CDR2 SYDVKM. This CDR3 contains 15 residues. The CDR3 loop is CASSGPGGPGNIQYF. The CDR3 nucleotides are TGTGCCAGCAGTGGGCCGGGCGGGCCGGGGAACATTCAGTACTTC. Full variable domain (missing parts from reference TRBV28 and TRBJ2-4): DVKVTQSSRYLVKRTGEKVFLECVQDMDHENMFWYRQDPGLGLRLIYFSYDVKMKEKGDIPEGYSVSREKKERFSLILESASTNQTSMYLCASSGPGGPGNIQYFGAGTRLSVL.

This clonotype was counted many times. The genes are TRBV7-2 and TRBJ2-7; 8 bases are shared with TRBD1. Germline V lookup: CDR1 SGHTA, CDR2 FQGNSA. J gave up 0 bases and V 5 bases, and 3 bases lay outside the gene matches. The CDR3 is 14 residues long. The CDR3 nucleotides read TGTGCCAGCAGCGCAGGGGGCAGCTCCTACGAGCAGTACTTC. Its protein is CASSAGGSSYEQYF.

This clonotype was observed many times. This chain links TRBV20-1 with TRBJ1-5, with D perhaps TRBD1 (5 bases). The CDR3 length is 17 residues. CDR1 is DFQATT and CDR2 is SNEGSKA in the germline V gene (reference sequence). The V end was cut by 0 bases, the J end by 1 base, with 16 bases between. As DNA, the CDR3 is TGCAGTGCTAGAGATCATCCGGGGGGAAGGAGCAATCAGCCCCAGCATTTT. It encodes CSARDHPGGRSNQPQHF.

This clonotype was counted ten times or more. The rearrangement uses TRBV5-1 and TRBJ1-6; D uncertain. The CDR3 has 15 amino acids. Germline V CDR1 and CDR2: SGHRS, YFSETQ. Trimming removed 6 bases at V and 9 bases at J, with 19 bases between. The CDR3 DNA follows: TGCGCCAGCAACCTTGGGCCGGGAGGAAGTTCACCCCTCCACTTT. Protein sequence: CASNLGPGGSSPLHF.

This clonotype was found many times. The V gene is TRBV5-6, the J gene TRBJ1-2, with D perhaps TRBD1 (6 bases). Germline CDR1 and CDR2: SGHDT and YYEEEE. Trimming cost V 4 bases and J 10 bases, with 23 bases left between them. The CDR3 contains 15 residues. In nucleotides, the CDR3 is TGTGCCAGCAGCCGAATCACAGGGCTACAAACCCCCTACACCTTC. This codes for CASSRITGLQTPYTF.